The 30 T cell receptor beta chains presented below share a single source sample, sequenced in a study of T cell responses to AZD1222 COVID-19 vaccine. TCRdb's table, derived via immunoSEQ multiplex PCR, lists solely in-frame clones and lacks some. Among approximately 100,000 clones listed, about 90% were seen once. Material: peripheral blood, obtained on day 0 of AZD1222 vaccination. These receptors were taken from an adult in good health.

The chain is built from TRBV6-6 and TRBJ1-1, with 8 positions matching TRBD1. CDR1 is MNHNY, CDR2 SVGAGI, per germline (reference sequence). The CDR3 covers 14 residues. Losses at the gene ends were 5 bases for V and 3 bases for J; bases not matched to a gene: 5. The CDR3 DNA reads TGTGCCAGCAGTCAGCAGGGGGCTTACACTGAAGCTTTCTTT. Amino acid sequence: CASSQQGAYTEAFF.

The chain couples TRBV7-9 to TRBJ2-2, with D hard to call. The V end lost 3 bases, the J end lost 1 base, and 12 bases lay between the germline ends. This CDR3 is 16 amino acids long. Germline lookup yields CDR1 SEHNR and CDR2 FQNEAQ (reference sequence). CDR3 loop: CASSFYRTVNTGELFF. The CDR3 DNA follows: TGTGCCAGCAGCTTTTATAGGACGGTGAACACCGGGGAGCTGTTTTTT.

The chain combines TRBV4-3 with TRBJ2-1; 10 nucleotides agree with TRBD2. The CDR3 has 15 residues. The germline V gene has CDR1 LGHNA and CDR2 YSLEER. The J segment lost 9 bases and the V segment lost 4 bases, leaving 9 bases of the junction unmatched. The CDR3 here is CASSLLAGWRGEQFF. The CDR3 DNA is TGCGCCAGCAGCCTACTAGCGGGGTGGAGAGGTGAGCAGTTCTTC.

CDR3 sequence reads: CASSLGTTNNEQFF. The CDR3 DNA reads TGTGCCAGCAGTTTGGGGACTACGAACAATGAGCAGTTCTTC. The rearrangement joins TRBV28 to TRBJ2-1; 7 bases are shared with TRBD2. The CDR3 runs to 14 residues. Germline V lookup: CDR1 MDHEN, CDR2 SYDVKM. V gave up 3 bases and J gave up 5 bases; unmatched junction bases: 4.

V usage is TRBV5-4 and J usage is TRBJ1-2; no reliable D call. The CDR3 loop spans 12 amino acids. CDR1 and CDR2 from the germline V gene are SGHNT and YYREEE (reference sequence). Trimming shortened V by 2 bases and J by 6 bases, and 8 bases separated the two germline ends. The CDR3 reads CASSFRRDGYTF. DNA for the CDR3: TGTGCCAGCAGCTTTCGTAGGGATGGCTACACCTTC.

The chain couples TRBV6-2 or TRBV6-3 to TRBJ1-2; unclear D gene. The CDR3 runs to 14 residues. Germline CDR1 is MNHEY and CDR2 is SVGEGT. Trimming took off 0 bases at V and 0 bases at J, with 5 bases between the two ends. The DNA for the CDR3 is TGTGCCAGCAGTTACTCGGGTTCTAACTATGGCTACACCTTC. Its protein product is CASSYSGSNYGYTF.

V is TRBV19 and J is TRBJ1-1, with 7 bases aligning to TRBD1. CDR3 length: 15 residues. Germline V gene lookup returns CDR1 LNHDA and CDR2 SQIVND (reference sequence). After removal of 5 bases from V and 0 bases from J, the junction contained 6 bases not matched to a gene. The CDR3 loop reads CASSLRTGVNTEAFF. The CDR3 DNA is TGTGCCAGTAGTTTGCGGACAGGCGTGAACACTGAAGCTTTCTTT.

The rearrangement links TRBV6-2 or TRBV6-3 to TRBJ2-7, with D perhaps matching TRBD2 (6 bases). V shed 6 bases and J shed 3 bases, with 12 bases lying between them. Germline CDR1 MNHEY, CDR2 SVGEGT. This CDR3 spans 13 amino acids. CDR3: CASSDHSGYEQYF. CDR3 coding DNA: TGTGCCAGCAGCGATCATAGCGGCTACGAGCAGTACTTC.

The rearrangement uses TRBV19 and TRBJ1-1, with D possibly matching TRBD1 (5 bases). Trimming shortened V by 2 bases and J by 1 base, and 8 bases separated the two germline ends. Germline V gives CDR1 LNHDA, CDR2 SQIVND (reference sequence). The CDR3 length is 14 residues. CDR3 in DNA: TGTGCCAGTAGTATAAGGGGCACGAACACTGAAGCTTTCTTT. The encoded protein is CASSIRGTNTEAFF.

The gene calls are TRBV28 and TRBJ2-3; 9 bases fit TRBD2. With V trimmed by 3 bases and J by 5 bases, 9 bases remained unmatched. The CDR3 loop spans 16 amino acids. In germline, CDR1 is MDHEN, CDR2 SYDVKM. CDR3 loop: CASSFPTSGAGDTQYF. CDR3 DNA sequence: TGTGCCAGCAGTTTCCCGACTAGCGGTGCGGGAGATACGCAGTATTTT.

The rearrangement joins TRBV6-5 to TRBJ1-4, with 7 bases that match TRBD1. This CDR3 region has 13 residues. Germline V lookup: CDR1 MNHEY, CDR2 SVGAGI. Unmatched junction bases numbered 2, after V lost 2 bases and J lost 8 bases. CDR3 in amino acids: CASSYQGEEKLFF. CDR3 coding DNA: TGTGCCAGCAGTTACCAGGGGGAGGAAAAACTGTTTTTT.

The V gene is TRBV5-1, the J gene TRBJ1-1; a possible D gene is TRBD1 (6 bases). CDR1 is SGHRS, CDR2 YFSETQ, per germline. CDR3 length: 14 amino acids. The ends were cut back, 0 bases at V and 5 bases at J, with 11 bases in the middle. The CDR3 loop is CASSLGGGRTEAFF. CDR3 coding DNA: TGCGCCAGCAGCTTGGGTGGGGGCCGGACTGAAGCTTTCTTT. Together with reference TRBV5-1 and TRBJ1-1, the CDR3 gives the full variable domain: KAGVTQTPRYLIKTRGQQVTLSCSPISGHRSVSWYQQTPGQGLQFLFEYFSETQRNKGNFPGRFSGRQFSNSRSEMNVSTLELGDSALYLCASSLGGGRTEAFFGQGTRLTVV.

The chain is built from TRBV18 and TRBJ1-5, with D perhaps TRBD1 (6 bases). Trimming stripped 1 base from V and 6 bases from J, with 16 bases between. This CDR3 contains 16 residues. Germline CDR1 and CDR2: KGHSH and LQKENI. CDR3 in DNA: TGTGCCAGCTCACCACAAGCTTCAGGGGTGTCTCAGCCCCAGCATTTT. Protein product: CASSPQASGVSQPQHF. Using reference TRBV18 and TRBJ1-5 for the parts outside the CDR3, the full variable domain is NAGVMQNPRHLVRRRGQEARLRCSPMKGHSHVYWYRQLPEEGLKFMVYLQKENIIDESGMPKERFSAEFPKEGPSILRIQQVVRGDSAAYFCASSPQASGVSQPQHFGDGTRLSIL.

The chain is built from TRBV5-1 and TRBJ1-2; 9 bases are a match to TRBD1. V lost 0 bases, J lost 6 bases, and 3 bases stayed unmatched. Germline V CDR1 and CDR2: SGHRS, YFSETQ. CDR3 size: 14 residues. This CDR3 is CASSLARQGDGYTF. The CDR3 coding sequence is TGCGCCAGCAGCTTGGCTCGACAGGGGGATGGCTACACCTTC.

The chain couples TRBV11-2 to TRBJ1-2, with unresolved D. From germline, CDR1 is SGHAT and CDR2 FQNNGV. The length of the CDR3 is 13 residues. V lost 1 base and J lost 2, with 5 bases in between. The CDR3 is CASSLGLNYGYTF. The CDR3 coding sequence is TGTGCCAGCAGCTTAGGATTAAACTATGGCTACACCTTC.

The chain carries TRBV7-2 and TRBJ1-1, with TRBD1 as a possible D gene (6 bases). V gave up 4 bases and J gave up 0 bases, with 9 bases separating them. The length of the CDR3 is 14 residues. The germline CDR1 and CDR2 sequences are SGHTA and FQGNSA. The chain's CDR3 is CASSSHRVNTEAFF. For the CDR3, the DNA is TGTGCCAGCAGCTCCCACAGGGTGAACACTGAAGCTTTCTTT.

The chain combines TRBV10-3 with TRBJ2-1, with 11 bases identical to TRBD2. Germline V CDR1 and CDR2: ENHRY, SYGVKD. The CDR3 consists of 14 residues. V lost 8 bases, J lost 6 bases, and 6 bases stayed unmatched. The CDR3, as DNA: TGTGCCATCGCGGGGACTAGCGGAGCCAATGAGCAGTTCTTC. The encoded protein is CAIAGTSGANEQFF.

The chain joins TRBV10-1 to TRBJ2-7; D is possibly TRBD1 (6 bases). The CDR3 contains 15 residues. From germline, CDR1 is WNHNN and CDR2 SYGVQD (reference sequence). The germline V and J ends were trimmed by 3 bases and 0 bases, with 12 bases remaining between them. CDR3 in amino acids: CASSDPPTGSYEQYF. As DNA, the CDR3 is TGCGCCAGCAGTGACCCACCGACAGGCTCCTACGAGCAGTACTTC.

The V gene is TRBV5-1, the J gene TRBJ1-1; D perhaps matches TRBD1 (6 bases). Per the germline V gene, CDR1 is SGHRS and CDR2 is YFSETQ. The V end was cut by 7 bases, the J end by 1 base, with 11 bases between. The CDR3 contains 13 residues. In DNA form, the CDR3 reads TGCGCCAGCCGGGACACCTGGAACACTGAAGCTTTCTTT. This codes for CASRDTWNTEAFF.

This sequence joins TRBV15 and TRBJ1-2; 11 bases agree with TRBD1. Germline V gives CDR1 LNHNV, CDR2 YYDKDF (reference sequence). With V trimmed by 5 bases and J by 4 bases, 9 bases remained unmatched. The CDR3 contains 16 residues. The CDR3 DNA reads TGTGCCACCAGCCATCCCGGGACAGGGGGGACCTATGGCTACACCTTC. This encodes CATSHPGTGGTYGYTF.

This clone was found a few times. The chain combines TRBV7-9 with TRBJ2-7; D tentatively fits TRBD1 or TRBD2 (5 bases each). V gave up 8 bases and J gave up 2 bases, with 10 bases separating them. This CDR3 spans 12 amino acids. CDR1 and CDR2 (germline): SEHNR, FQNEAQ (reference sequence). CDR3 loop: CASAGSPYEQYF. The CDR3, as DNA: TGTGCCAGCGCAGGGAGTCCCTACGAGCAGTACTTC.

This rearrangement joins TRBV7-9 to TRBJ2-5, with D possibly being TRBD1 (6 bases). The CDR3 is made up of 14 amino acids. Trimming took off 1 base at V and 5 bases at J, with 11 bases between the two ends. The germline V gene encodes CDR1 SEHNR and CDR2 FQNEAQ (reference sequence). The CDR3: CASSLVQGTETQYF. The DNA for the CDR3 is TGTGCCAGCAGCTTAGTACAGGGAACGGAGACCCAGTACTTC.

Only a few counts were recorded for this clone. The chain combines TRBV4-1 with TRBJ2-7, with 8 nucleotides matching TRBD1. This CDR3 is built from 15 residues. CDR1 MGHRA and CDR2 YSYEKL come from the germline V gene. With 1 base clipped from V and 3 bases from J, the junction kept 5 bases outside the gene matches. CDR3 nucleotides: TGCGCCAGCAGCCAAGGGGCAGGGGGCTTCTACGAGCAGTACTTC. This codes for CASSQGAGGFYEQYF.

CDR3 amino acids: CASSLARWRGPEAFF. In nucleotides, the CDR3 is TGTGCCAGCAGCTTAGCGCGCTGGCGGGGACCTGAAGCTTTCTTT. The chain carries TRBV7-2 and TRBJ1-1; D perhaps matches TRBD1 (5 bases). The V end lost 0 bases, the J end lost 6 bases, and 14 bases lay between the germline ends. Germline CDR1 and CDR2: SGHTA and FQGNSA. The CDR3 length is 15 residues. The entire variable domain, with the rest obtained from reference TRBV7-2 and TRBJ1-1, is as follows: GAGVSQSPSNKVTEKGKDVELRCDPISGHTALYWYRQSLGQGLEFLIYFQGNSAPDKSGLPSDRFSAERTGGSVSTLTIQRTQQEDSAVYLCASSLARWRGPEAFFGQGTRLTVV.

This sequence joins TRBV30 and TRBJ1-6, with no clear D. The CDR3 is made up of 15 amino acids. Trimming stripped 2 bases from V and 4 bases from J, with 12 bases between. Per germline, CDR1 GTSNPN and CDR2 SVGIG (reference sequence). In DNA form, the CDR3 reads TGTGCCTGGAGTTTAGTGGACCGGTATAATTCACCCCTCCACTTT. Translating it yields CAWSLVDRYNSPLHF.

The chain has TRBV28 and TRBJ1-6, with D unresolved. The V and J ends lost 4 bases and 3 bases respectively, with 10 bases between them. Germline assignment: CDR1 MDHEN and CDR2 SYDVKM. The CDR3 runs 15 residues. In nucleotides, the CDR3 is TGTGCCAGCAGTTCGGGATCATTCTATAATTCACCCCTCCACTTT. Translating gives CASSSGSFYNSPLHF.

The gene calls are TRBV6-2 or TRBV6-3 and TRBJ1-5, with TRBD1 matching over 7 bases. The CDR3 has 15 residues. Germline CDR1 reads MNHEY; CDR2 reads SVGEGT. The ends lost 5 bases at V and 2 bases at J; junction bases unmatched: 6. This CDR3 is CASSGAGGGNQPQHF. In DNA, the CDR3 is TGTGCCAGCAGTGGGGCAGGGGGAGGCAATCAGCCCCAGCATTTT.

The gene calls are TRBV5-1 and TRBJ1-2, with 8 bases identical to TRBD1. V lost 5 bases to trimming and J lost 1 base; unmatched junction nucleotides: 13. This CDR3 is 17 amino acids long. Germline assignment: CDR1 SGHRS and CDR2 YFSETQ. The CDR3: CASRRGDRLGLNYGYTF. The DNA of the CDR3 is TGCGCCAGCAGGCGAGGGGACAGGCTCGGTCTTAACTATGGCTACACCTTC.

The chain carries TRBV6-5 and TRBJ1-6; tentative D call: TRBD1 (6 bases). The CDR3 has 13 residues. V lost 3 bases and J lost 10, with 10 bases in between. Germline CDR1 and CDR2: MNHEY and SVGAGI. The CDR3 sequence: CASSYRGDSPLHF. As DNA, the CDR3 is TGTGCCAGCAGTTATAGGGGGGACTCACCCCTCCACTTT.

The chain uses TRBV20-1 and TRBJ1-1; D uncertain. CDR1 is DFQATT and CDR2 is SNEGSKA in the germline V gene (reference sequence). Trimming removed 5 bases from V and 5 bases from J, with 9 bases in between. The CDR3 loop spans 11 amino acids. DNA for the CDR3: TGCAGTGCTCTTCCCGGGACTGAAGCTTTCTTT. Its protein is CSALPGTEAFF.